This entry lists 7 T cell receptor beta chains sequenced from one sample in a study of blood T cell repertoires in COVID-19. The protocol was immunoSEQ multiplex PCR, while the TCRdb copy is restricted to in-frame clones and leaves out a portion. The profile shows about 140,000 clones, 80% of them singletons. Sample: peripheral blood. The receptors come from a man in his 70s who had recovered from COVID-19.

The chain joins TRBV9 to TRBJ2-7, with 14 nucleotides matching TRBD2. This CDR3 has 17 residues. V gave up 5 bases and J gave up 3 bases; unmatched junction bases: 10. The germline gives CDR1 SGDLS, CDR2 YYNGEE. The CDR3 coding sequence is TGTGCCAGCAGTCGGGGACTAGCGGGAGAAACCCTCTACGAGCAGTACTTC. This sequence encodes CASSRGLAGETLYEQYF.

The chain combines TRBV3-1 (or the pseudogene TRBV3-2) with TRBJ2-7, with 14 bases lining up with TRBD2. Germline values: CDR1 LGHDT, CDR2 YNNKEL (reference sequence). Germline trimming cut 4 bases from V and 4 bases from J; bases unmatched to any gene: 12. There are 18 residues in the CDR3. In nucleotides, the CDR3 is TGTGCCAGCAGCCCGTCCCCCAGACTAGCGGGAGGGCCATACGAGCAGTACTTC. Protein product: CASSPSPRLAGGPYEQYF.

This chain joins TRBV7-9 and TRBJ2-2, with 9 bases fitting TRBD1. The length of the CDR3 is 15 residues. Germline CDR1 reads SEHNR; CDR2 reads FQNEAQ (reference sequence). Germline trimming cut 4 bases from V and 3 bases from J; bases unmatched to any gene: 3. CDR3 sequence reads: CASSYRTGDTGELFF. CDR3 DNA sequence: TGTGCCAGCAGCTATAGGACAGGGGACACCGGGGAGCTGTTTTTT.

The CDR3 bases are TGTGCCAGCAGCTGGACACGCTCTGGAAACACCATATATTTT. It specifies CASSWTRSGNTIYF. V gene TRBV7-9 combines with J gene TRBJ1-3, with D possibly being TRBD1 (5 bases). V dropped 4 bases and J dropped 0 bases, with 7 bases sitting between them. The CDR3 length is 14 residues. The germline gives CDR1 SEHNR, CDR2 FQNEAQ (reference sequence).

The gene calls are TRBV3-1 (or the pseudogene TRBV3-2) and TRBJ2-3; TRBD2 matches at 14 bases. The length of the CDR3 is 19 residues. V trimming: 0 bases; J trimming: 5 bases; junction bases outside the gene matches: 10. The germline CDR1 and CDR2 sequences are LGHDT and YNNKEL (reference sequence). The chain's CDR3 is CASSQEFWTSGRSGDTQYF. CDR3 nucleotide sequence: TGTGCCAGCAGCCAAGAGTTTTGGACTAGCGGGAGGTCCGGAGATACGCAGTATTTT.

This clone was detected a few times. CDR3 region: CASSSRDIGAGEQFF. The DNA of the CDR3 is TGTGCCAGCAGCTCGAGGGACATAGGGGCGGGCGAGCAGTTCTTC. V usage is TRBV7-8 and J usage is TRBJ2-1, with a tentative D call TRBD1 (6 bases). The length of the CDR3 is 15 residues. CDR1 is SGHVS and CDR2 is FQNEAQ in the germline V gene. Trimming left V 4 bases short and J 10 bases short, with 20 bases between.

DNA of the CDR3: TGCGCCAGCAGCTTAACAGGGGGCTACACTGAAGCTTTCTTT. It encodes CASSLTGGYTEAFF. The chain has TRBV5-1 and TRBJ1-1, with 9 bases aligning to TRBD1. The germline V gene has CDR1 SGHRS and CDR2 YFSETQ. The CDR3 spans 14 residues. V was pared by 2 bases and J by 3 bases, with 2 bases of the junction left unmatched.